Listed below are T cell receptor beta chains from one sample, sequenced in a study of cytomegalovirus exposure and HLA in healthy donors. The table came from immunoSEQ multiplex PCR; TCRdb's copy has only in-frame clones and leaves some out. This table holds around 80,000 clones, 60% to 80% found once. Sequencing was carried out using PBMCs. These receptors were obtained from a female donor in good health and CMV-seronegative. CDR3s include the opening cysteine and the closing phenylalanine or tryptophan. Each record gives: clone size, J gene, V gene, D gene, CDR3 protein, CDR3 DNA. A D gene is named only where the DNA matches it firmly. For some rows the clone size is stated as once, few or many, or as a class when expanded; others skip it.

>few|TRBJ1-2|TRBV28|NA
CASSLVGGDYGYTF
TGTGCCAGCAGTTTGGTCGGCGGCGACTATGGCTACACCTTC
>few|TRBJ1-1|TRBV6-5|TRBD1
CASSYTPQGRGTEAFF
TGTGCCAGCAGTTACACCCCACAGGGGCGGGGCACTGAAGCTTTCTTT
>NA|TRBJ2-7|TRBV10-3|NA
CAISDSGSEQYF
TGTGCCATCAGTGACAGCGGTTCCGAGCAGTACTTC
>many|TRBJ1-4|TRBV7-7|NA
CASSPAHFGRDLPTNEKLFF
TGTGCTAGCAGCCCAGCCCATTTTGGACGGGATTTGCCAACTAATGAAAAACTGTTTTTT
>once|TRBJ2-1|TRBV19|TRBD1
CASSIEGQGSLRHNEQFF
TGTGCCAGTAGTATCGAGGGACAGGGATCCTTACGACACAATGAGCAGTTCTTC
>NA|TRBJ1-1|TRBV10-3|NA
CAISDGNTGAFF
TGTGCCATCAGTGACGGGAACACTGGAGCTTTCTTT
>NA|TRBJ1-1|TRBV5-6|TRBD1
CASSWGQGAEAFF
TGTGCCAGCAGCTGGGGACAGGGGGCTGAAGCTTTCTTT
>NA|TRBJ2-3|TRBV27|NA
CASSLRPSDTQYF
TGTGCCAGCAGTTTGAGGCCGTCGGATACGCAGTATTTT
>NA|TRBJ1-5|TRBV7-9|NA
CASSLQGNQPQHF
TGTGCCAGCAGCTTACAGGGGAATCAGCCCCAGCATTTT
>NA|TRBJ1-1|TRBV28|TRBD1
CASSDRVMWGTEAFF
TGTGCCAGCAGCGACAGGGTTATGTGGGGGACTGAAGCTTTCTTT
>NA|TRBJ2-7|TRBV29-1|NA
CSVVAYDSRGLYEQYF
TGCAGCGTTGTTGCGTACGACTCCAGGGGCCTCTACGAGCAGTACTTC
>NA|TRBJ1-5|TRBV6-1|NA
CASSPQGPDQPQHF
TGTGCCAGCAGTCCACAGGGACCGGATCAGCCCCAGCATTTT
>NA|TRBJ1-1|TRBV18|NA
CASSPPSPLNTEAFF
TGTGCCAGCTCACCACCCTCCCCCCTCAACACTGAAGCTTTCTTT
>NA|TRBJ1-1|TRBV30|NA
CAWSVRQNTEAFF
TGTGCCTGGAGTGTGCGTCAGAACACTGAAGCTTTCTTT
>NA|TRBJ1-2|TRBV14|TRBD1
CASSWDRGHYGYTF
TGTGCCAGCAGCTGGGACAGGGGGCACTATGGCTACACCTTC
>NA|TRBJ2-1|TRBV6-4|TRBD2
CASSDGWASGYNEQFF
TGTGCCAGCAGTGACGGGTGGGCTAGCGGATACAATGAGCAGTTCTTC